The 7 T cell receptor beta chains in this list originate from one sample, sequenced in a study of blood T cell repertoires in COVID-19. Assay: immunoSEQ multiplex PCR; the TCRdb copy retains only in-frame clones and omits some. The repertoire has around 130,000 clones, roughly 85% of them found once; the top ten carry approximately 4%. The sample comprised peripheral blood. Every receptor here comes from a human donor in a cohort sampled during active COVID-19.

This clone has a single count. This chain links TRBV29-1 with TRBJ2-3, with 8 nucleotides matching TRBD1. Trimming at V came to 1 base and at J to 6 bases, leaving 9 bases not matched to a gene. The length of the CDR3 is 15 residues. CDR1 is SQVTM and CDR2 is ANQGSEA in the germline V gene. The CDR3 is CSVEGQGAHSDTQYF. The CDR3 DNA follows: TGCAGCGTTGAAGGGCAGGGGGCGCATTCGGATACGCAGTATTTT.

The J gene is TRBJ2-1, the V gene TRBV7-9; D is perhaps TRBD2 (5 bases). The CDR3 has 15 amino acids. Germline V gives CDR1 SEHNR, CDR2 FQNEAQ (reference sequence). The V end was cut by 4 bases, the J end by 4 bases, with 14 bases between. The CDR3 sequence: CASSSREPAYNEQFF. CDR3 coding DNA: TGTGCCAGCAGCTCCCGGGAACCCGCGTACAATGAGCAGTTCTTC.

The chain links TRBV4-2 to TRBJ2-2; tentatively, D is TRBD1 (6 bases). V was cut by 2 bases and J by 5 bases, with 12 bases left in between. The germline V gene has CDR1 LGHNA and CDR2 YNFKEQ. The CDR3 runs to 15 residues. The CDR3 is CASSQRTETTGELFF. DNA for the CDR3: TGTGCCAGCAGCCAAAGGACAGAAACTACCGGGGAGCTGTTTTTT.

This chain connects TRBV15 to TRBJ1-2; TRBD1 is a possible D gene (5 bases). The length of the CDR3 is 15 residues. Trimming removed 0 bases from V and 5 bases from J, with 13 bases in between. CDR1 LNHNV and CDR2 YYDKDF come from the germline V gene (reference sequence). For the CDR3, the DNA is TGTGCCACCAGCAGAGATACCGGGGGATGGTATGGCTACACCTTC. Translated, it gives CATSRDTGGWYGYTF.

This sequence joins TRBV18 and TRBJ1-5, with unresolved D. The CDR3 has 14 residues. V dropped 2 bases and J dropped 3 bases, with 8 bases sitting between them. The germline V gene encodes CDR1 KGHSH and CDR2 LQKENI. CDR3 sequence reads: CASSPGQPNQPQHF. The CDR3, as DNA: TGTGCCAGCTCACCAGGGCAGCCCAATCAGCCCCAGCATTTT.

The CDR3 DNA follows: TGTGCCAGCTCCCGAACTACGAACACCGGGGAGCTGTTTTTT. This translates into CASSRTTNTGELFF. The chain employs TRBV18 and TRBJ2-2; no definite D call. Deletions cut 6 bases from V and 0 bases from J, with 8 bases between. Germline V gene sequence: CDR1 KGHSH, CDR2 LQKENI. The length of the CDR3 is 14 residues.

The rearrangement links TRBV5-1 to TRBJ1-1; 7 bases map to TRBD1. J gave up 4 bases and V 6 bases, and 15 bases lay outside the gene matches. This CDR3 has 16 amino acids. Germline V CDR1 and CDR2: SGHRS, YFSETQ. This CDR3 reads CASTGQPPSLGTEAFF. The CDR3 DNA sequence: TGCGCCAGCACGGGACAGCCTCCGTCACTGGGCACTGAAGCTTTCTTT.